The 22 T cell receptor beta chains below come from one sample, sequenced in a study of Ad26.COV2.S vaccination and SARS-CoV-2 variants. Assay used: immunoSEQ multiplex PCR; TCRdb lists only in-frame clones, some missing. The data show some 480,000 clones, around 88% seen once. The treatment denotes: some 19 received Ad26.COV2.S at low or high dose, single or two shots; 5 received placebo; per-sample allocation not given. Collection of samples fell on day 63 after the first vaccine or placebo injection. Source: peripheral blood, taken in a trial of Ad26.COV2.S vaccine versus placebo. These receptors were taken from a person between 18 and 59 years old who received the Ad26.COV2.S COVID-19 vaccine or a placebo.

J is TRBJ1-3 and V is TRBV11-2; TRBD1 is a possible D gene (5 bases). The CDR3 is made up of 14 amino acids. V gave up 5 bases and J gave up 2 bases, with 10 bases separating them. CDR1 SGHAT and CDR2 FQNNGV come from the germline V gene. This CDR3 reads CASSRAGAGNTIYF. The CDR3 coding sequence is TGTGCCAGCAGCCGGGCGGGGGCTGGAAACACCATATATTTT. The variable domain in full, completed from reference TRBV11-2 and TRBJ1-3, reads EAGVAQSPRYKIIEKRQSVAFWCNPISGHATLYWYQQILGQGPKLLIQFQNNGVVDDSQLPKDRFSAERLKGVDSTLKIQPAKLEDSAVYLCASSRAGAGNTIYFGEGSWLTVV.

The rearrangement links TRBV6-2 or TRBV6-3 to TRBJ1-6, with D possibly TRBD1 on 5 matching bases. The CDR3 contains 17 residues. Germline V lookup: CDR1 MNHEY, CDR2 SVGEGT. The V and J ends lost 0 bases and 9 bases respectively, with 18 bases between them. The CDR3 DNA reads TGTGCCAGCAGTTACTCGTTATCCGCTGGGGGAATTTCACCCCTCCACTTT. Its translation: CASSYSLSAGGISPLHF.

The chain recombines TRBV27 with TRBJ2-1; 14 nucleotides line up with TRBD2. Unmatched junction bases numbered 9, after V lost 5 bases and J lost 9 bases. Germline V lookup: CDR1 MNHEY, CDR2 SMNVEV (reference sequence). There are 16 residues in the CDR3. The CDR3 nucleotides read TGTGCCAGCAGTGTCAGACTAGCGGGAGGGCCGGGTGAGCAGTTCTTC. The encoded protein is CASSVRLAGGPGEQFF.

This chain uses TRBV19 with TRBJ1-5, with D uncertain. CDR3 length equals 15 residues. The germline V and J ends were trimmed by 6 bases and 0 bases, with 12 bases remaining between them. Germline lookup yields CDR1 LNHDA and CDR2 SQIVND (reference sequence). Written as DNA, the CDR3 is TGTGCCAGTAGGGTGTCCAGAGTTAGCAATCAGCCCCAGCATTTT. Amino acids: CASRVSRVSNQPQHF.

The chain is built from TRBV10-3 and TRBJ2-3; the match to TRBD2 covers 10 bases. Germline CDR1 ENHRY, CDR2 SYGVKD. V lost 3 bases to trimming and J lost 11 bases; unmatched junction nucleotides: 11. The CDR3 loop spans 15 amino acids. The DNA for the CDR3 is TGTGCCATCAGTGAAGCGGGAGGGACCCCCAAGGGGCAGTATTTT. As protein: CAISEAGGTPKGQYF.

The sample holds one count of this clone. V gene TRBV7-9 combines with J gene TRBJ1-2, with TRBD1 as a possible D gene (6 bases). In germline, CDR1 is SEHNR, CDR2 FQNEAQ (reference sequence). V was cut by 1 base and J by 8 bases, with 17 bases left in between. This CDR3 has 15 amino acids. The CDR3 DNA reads TGTGCCAGCAGCTTAGTTTCGGGGGGCGTTCACGGCTACACCTTC. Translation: CASSLVSGGVHGYTF.

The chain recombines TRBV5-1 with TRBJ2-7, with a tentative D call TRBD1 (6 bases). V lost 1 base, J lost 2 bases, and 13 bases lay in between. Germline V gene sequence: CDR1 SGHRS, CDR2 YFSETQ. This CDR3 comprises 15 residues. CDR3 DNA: TGCGCCAGCAGCTTGTTCCAGGGGCTAACCTACGAGCAGTACTTC. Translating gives CASSLFQGLTYEQYF.

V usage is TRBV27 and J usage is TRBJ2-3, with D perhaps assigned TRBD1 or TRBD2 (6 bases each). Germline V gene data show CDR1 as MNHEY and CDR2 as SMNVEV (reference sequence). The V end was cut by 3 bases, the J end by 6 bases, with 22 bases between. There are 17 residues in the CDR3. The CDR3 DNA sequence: TGTGCCAGCAGTTTTAGACGTGTGAGCGGAGGGGGGGATACGCAGTATTTT. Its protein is CASSFRRVSGGGDTQYF.

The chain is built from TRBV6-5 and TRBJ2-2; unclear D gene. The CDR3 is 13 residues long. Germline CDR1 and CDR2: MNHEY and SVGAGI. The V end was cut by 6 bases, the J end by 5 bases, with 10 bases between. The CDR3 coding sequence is TGTGCCAGCAGCAGTCCCGGGACCGGGGAGCTGTTTTTT. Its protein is CASSSPGTGELFF.

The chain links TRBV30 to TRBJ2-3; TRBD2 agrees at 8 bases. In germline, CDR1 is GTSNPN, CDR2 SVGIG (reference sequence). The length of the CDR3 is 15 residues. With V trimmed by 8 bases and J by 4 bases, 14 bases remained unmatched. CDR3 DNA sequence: TGTGCCGGGGGATCGGGGGGGATCAGAGCAGATACGCAGTATTTT. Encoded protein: CAGGSGGIRADTQYF.

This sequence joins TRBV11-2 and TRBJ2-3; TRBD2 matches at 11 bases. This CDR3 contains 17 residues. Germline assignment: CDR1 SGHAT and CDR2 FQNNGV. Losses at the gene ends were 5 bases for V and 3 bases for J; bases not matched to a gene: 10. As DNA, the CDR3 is TGTGCCAGCAGCAGGAGCATAGCGGGAGGGCCTACAGATACGCAGTATTTT. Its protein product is CASSRSIAGGPTDTQYF.

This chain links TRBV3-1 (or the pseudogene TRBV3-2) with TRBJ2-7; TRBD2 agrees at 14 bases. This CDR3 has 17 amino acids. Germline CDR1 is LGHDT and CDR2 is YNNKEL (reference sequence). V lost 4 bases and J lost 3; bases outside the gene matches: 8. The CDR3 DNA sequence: TGTGCCAGCAGCCGCCGGACTAGCGGGAGGTGGGGCTACGAGCAGTACTTC. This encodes CASSRRTSGRWGYEQYF.

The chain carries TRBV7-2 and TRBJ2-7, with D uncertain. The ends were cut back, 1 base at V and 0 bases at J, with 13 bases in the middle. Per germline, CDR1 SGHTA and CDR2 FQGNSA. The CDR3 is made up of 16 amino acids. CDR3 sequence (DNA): TGTGCCAGCAGCTTAGTGGGCAGTTCGCCCTCCTACGAGCAGTACTTC. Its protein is CASSLVGSSPSYEQYF.

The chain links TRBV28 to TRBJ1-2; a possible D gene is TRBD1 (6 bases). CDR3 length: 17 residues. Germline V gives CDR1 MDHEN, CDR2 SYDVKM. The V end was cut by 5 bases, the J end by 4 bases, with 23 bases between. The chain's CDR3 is CASSKGGKSTLLYGYTF. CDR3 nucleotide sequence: TGTGCCAGCAGTAAGGGGGGCAAATCGACGCTCCTCTATGGCTACACCTTC.

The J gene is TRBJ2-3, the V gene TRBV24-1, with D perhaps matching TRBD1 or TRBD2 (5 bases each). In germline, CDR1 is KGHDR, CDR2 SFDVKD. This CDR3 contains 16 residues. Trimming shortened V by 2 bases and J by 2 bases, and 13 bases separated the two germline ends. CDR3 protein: CATSDSLRDLTDTQYF. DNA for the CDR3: TGTGCCACCAGTGATTCGCTCAGGGACCTCACAGATACGCAGTATTTT.

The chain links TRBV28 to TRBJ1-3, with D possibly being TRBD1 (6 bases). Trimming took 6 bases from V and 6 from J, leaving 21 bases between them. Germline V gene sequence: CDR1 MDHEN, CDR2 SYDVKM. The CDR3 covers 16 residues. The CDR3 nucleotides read TGTGCCAGCAGCCTAGGGTGGGGGGCTGTGGAAAACACCATATATTTT. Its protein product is CASSLGWGAVENTIYF. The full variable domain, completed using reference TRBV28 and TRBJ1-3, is DVKVTQSSRYLVKRTGEKVFLECVQDMDHENMFWYRQDPGLGLRLIYFSYDVKMKEKGDIPEGYSVSREKKERFSLILESASTNQTSMYLCASSLGWGAVENTIYFGEGSWLTVV.

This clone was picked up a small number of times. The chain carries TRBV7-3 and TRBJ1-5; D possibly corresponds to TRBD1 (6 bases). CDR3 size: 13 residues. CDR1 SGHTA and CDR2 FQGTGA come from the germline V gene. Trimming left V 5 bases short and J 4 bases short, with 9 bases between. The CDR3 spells CASSPDRNQPQHF. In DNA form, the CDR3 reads TGTGCCAGCAGCCCCGACAGGAATCAGCCCCAGCATTTT.

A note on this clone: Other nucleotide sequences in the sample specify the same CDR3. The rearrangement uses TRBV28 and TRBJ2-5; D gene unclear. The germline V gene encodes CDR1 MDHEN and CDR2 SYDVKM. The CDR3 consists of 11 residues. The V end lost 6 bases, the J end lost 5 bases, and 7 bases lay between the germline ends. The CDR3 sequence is CASRGQETQYF. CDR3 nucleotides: TGTGCCAGCAGGGGTCAGGAGACCCAGTACTTC.

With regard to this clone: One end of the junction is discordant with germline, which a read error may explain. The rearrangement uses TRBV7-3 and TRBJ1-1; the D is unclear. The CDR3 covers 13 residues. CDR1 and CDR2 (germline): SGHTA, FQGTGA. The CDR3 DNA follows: TGTGCCAGCAGCTTAAACGGGAACGCTGAAGCTTTCTTT. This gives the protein CASSLNGNAEAFF.

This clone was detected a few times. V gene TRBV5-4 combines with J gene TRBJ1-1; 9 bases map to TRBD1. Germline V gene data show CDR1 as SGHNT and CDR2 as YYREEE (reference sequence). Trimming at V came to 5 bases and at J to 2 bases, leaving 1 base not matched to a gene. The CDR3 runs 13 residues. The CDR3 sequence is CASRTGGNTEAFF. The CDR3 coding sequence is TGTGCCAGCAGGACAGGGGGTAACACTGAAGCTTTCTTT.

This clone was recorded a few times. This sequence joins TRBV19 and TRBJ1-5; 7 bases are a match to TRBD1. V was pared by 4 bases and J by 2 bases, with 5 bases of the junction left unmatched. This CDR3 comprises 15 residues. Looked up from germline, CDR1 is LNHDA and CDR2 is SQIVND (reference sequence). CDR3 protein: CASSTHRGRNQPQHF. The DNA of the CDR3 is TGTGCCAGTAGTACCCACAGGGGTCGCAATCAGCCCCAGCATTTT.

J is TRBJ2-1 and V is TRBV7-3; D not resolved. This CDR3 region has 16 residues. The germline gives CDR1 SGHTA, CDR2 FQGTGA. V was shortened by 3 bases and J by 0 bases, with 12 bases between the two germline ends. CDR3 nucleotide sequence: TGTGCCAGCAGCTTCGCCAGAGCGAGCTCCTACAATGAGCAGTTCTTC. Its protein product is CASSFARASSYNEQFF.